Listed below are T cell receptor beta chains from one sample, sequenced in a study of T cells in Graves' hyperthyroidism and ophthalmopathy. TCRdb reprocessed the multiplex PCR reads via MiXCR and lists one record per CDR3 protein. The sample consists of 350,000 to 400,000 distinct CDR3 sequences, 19% of them appearing once. Sequencing input: blood. The receptors shown here come from a woman under 30 with Graves' hyperthyroidism. Both conserved end residues are part of each CDR3.

J gene	V gene	CDR3 protein
TRBJ1-6	TRBV7-3	CASSLNTNYNSPLHF
TRBJ1-2	TRBV18	CASSNAGWSPYGYTF
TRBJ2-7	TRBV11-2	CASSLGYYQGDLYEQYF
TRBJ1-1	TRBV6-5	CASSWDSLRNTEAFF
TRBJ1-1	TRBV12-3/TRBV12-4	CASSFSPGTTEAFF
TRBJ2-7	TRBV19	CASSIVQGMTGEQYF
TRBJ2-7	TRBV6-1	CASRHTGTGSQYF
TRBJ2-2	TRBV12-3/TRBV12-4	CASSPRATGELFF
TRBJ1-3	TRBV11-2	CASSLGRGRSGNTIYF
TRBJ2-5	TRBV6-5	CASSYSPPKETQYF
TRBJ1-1	TRBV30	CAWSVLRGSEAFF
TRBJ1-1	TRBV5-1	CASSVKVEDTEAFF
TRBJ1-2	TRBV6-2/TRBV6-3	CASSYPGAVEGGYTF
TRBJ1-5	TRBV5-5	CASSSHPRPGDQPQHF
TRBJ1-1	TRBV15	CATSRGTRWEDRRAFF
TRBJ1-2	TRBV2	CASSRGNGNYGYTF
TRBJ1-1	TRBV6-1	CASSVGQHTEAFF
TRBJ1-2	TRBV3-1	CASSPGQFGAGYGYTF
TRBJ2-6	TRBV12-3/TRBV12-4	CASTTLANVLTF
TRBJ1-5	TRBV20-1	CSATGGPQPQHF
TRBJ1-1	TRBV28	CASSTQSRDSKAFF
TRBJ2-4	TRBV6-1	CASSWTGPIKYF
TRBJ1-3	TRBV6-2/TRBV6-3	CASSYSMGNTIYF
TRBJ2-7	TRBV9	CASSVAERGGREEQYF
TRBJ2-7	TRBV11-3	CASSLVIGSHEQYF
TRBJ1-6	TRBV4-1	CASSQDGVPPLHF
TRBJ2-7	TRBV6-5	CASSWDRGYEQYF
TRBJ2-4	TRBV15	CATSEKKNIQYF
TRBJ2-3	TRBV4-2	CASSPGSQYF
TRBJ1-1	TRBV27	CASSFGGRDFF
TRBJ2-7	TRBV20-1	CSARTQDRPTYEQYF
TRBJ2-7	TRBV5-1	CASSPGRAGVSSYEQYF
TRBJ1-2	TRBV6-2/TRBV6-3	CASTTVVGFARGYTF
TRBJ1-1	TRBV6-1	CASGQFLNTEAFF
TRBJ2-2	TRBV3-1	CASSRRNTGELFF
TRBJ2-7	TRBV25-1	CASSDASYEQYF
TRBJ1-1	TRBV6-5	CASTTGTGTGNTEAFF
TRBJ2-7	TRBV20-1	CSASTGTNPYPYEQYF
TRBJ1-1	TRBV30	CAWMIYGANTEAFF
TRBJ2-2	TRBV11-2	CASSFTSGGLIGELFF
TRBJ1-2	TRBV15	CATSRDYDRAYGYTF
TRBJ2-7	TRBV27	CASSFGTTPYEQYF
TRBJ2-7	TRBV29-1	CSAQQASGPYEQYF
TRBJ2-7	TRBV7-2	CASSLRGGPSSYEQYF